These T cell receptor beta chains were read from a single sample in a study of blood T cell repertoires in COVID-19. Clones were sequenced by immunoSEQ multiplex PCR, and TCRdb holds only the in-frame ones, with some missing. The table records just under 150,000 clones, roughly 80% of them present only once. The sequencing sample was made of peripheral blood. The receptor source for this set is a human donor in a cohort sampled during active COVID-19. The CDR3 runs from the conserved cysteine through the conserved F or W. The D gene is left open where the match is weak. Where a row states a size, it is once, few, many or the class of an expanded clone; other rows omit it.

>TRBD2|TRBV10-3|-|TRBJ2-1
TGTGCCATCAGTGAGTCCGGGACTAGCGGGGGGGAGCAGTTCTTC
CAISESGTSGGEQFF
>-|TRBV19|-|TRBJ1-5
TGTGCCAGTAGTATGCCCGCAGGGGTCCAGCCCCAGCATTTT
CASSMPAGVQPQHF
>-|TRBV14|-|TRBJ1-2
TGTGCCAGCAGCCAAGAATACTCCGGGACACCCTATGGCTACACCTTC
CASSQEYSGTPYGYTF
>-|TRBV6-5|-|TRBJ1-3
TGTGCCAGCAAAGGGAGGAGGGTACAAGTAAACACCATATATTTT
CASKGRRVQVNTIYF
>-|TRBV30|-|TRBJ1-1
TGTGCCTGGAGTCCTGGGAGTAGGAACACTGAAGCTTTCTTT
CAWSPGSRNTEAFF
>-|TRBV5-4|-|TRBJ1-3
TGTGCCAGCAGCCCCAGGGGTTCTGGAAACACCATATATTTT
CASSPRGSGNTIYF
>-|TRBV19|-|TRBJ2-7
TGTGCCAGTAATCCGGGAGTAAGCTACGAGCAGTACTTC
CASNPGVSYEQYF
>TRBD1|TRBV19|-|TRBJ1-5
TGTGCCAGTACCGGAAGGGGGCAAGGGATCAATCAGCCCCAGCATTTT
CASTGRGQGINQPQHF
>-|TRBV5-5|-|TRBJ2-3
TGTGCCAGCAGCTTGTCGCGGGTGGCAGATACGCAGTATTTT
CASSLSRVADTQYF
>-|TRBV11-2|-|TRBJ2-5
TGTGCCAGCAGCTTAGAACTAAGCGAGGAGACCCAGTACTTC
CASSLELSEETQYF
>TRBD2|TRBV19|-|TRBJ2-2
TGTGCCAGACATCTGGCGGGGGGTCCCGACACCGGGGAGCTGTTTTTT
CARHLAGGPDTGELFF
>-|TRBV4-2|-|TRBJ1-2
TGTGCCAGCAGCCAGCCACGAGACAGTTTCTATGGCTACACCTTC
CASSQPRDSFYGYTF
>TRBD2|TRBV10-1|few|TRBJ2-2
TGCGCCAGCAGGGGACTAGCAGACACCGGGGAGCTGTTTTTT
CASRGLADTGELFF
>-|TRBV5-5|-|TRBJ1-5
TGTGCCAGCAGCGTGACAGAAAACCTAAATCAGCCCCAGCATTTT
CASSVTENLNQPQHF
>TRBD2|TRBV7-8|-|TRBJ2-3
TGTGCCAGCAGCTTGGCCGGGGGGGCCGCAGATACGCAGTATTTT
CASSLAGGAADTQYF
>TRBD2|TRBV27|-|TRBJ2-3
TGTGCCAGCAGTTTGATGGCGGGAGTGGCAGATACGCAGTATTTT
CASSLMAGVADTQYF
>TRBD1|TRBV5-5|-|TRBJ1-5
TGTGCCAGCAGCTTTGGACAGGGAAACCAGCCCCAGCATTTT
CASSFGQGNQPQHF
>-|TRBV30|-|TRBJ1-3
TGTGCCTGGAGTGTTCGAGGGAACGGAAACACCATATATTTT
CAWSVRGNGNTIYF
>-|TRBV6-5|-|TRBJ1-2
TGTGCCAGCAGTTACCTGGTATCGGGGTTGGGTAGTGGCTACACCTTC
CASSYLVSGLGSGYTF
>TRBD2|TRBV15|-|TRBJ2-1
TGTGCCACCAGCAGAGAGAGCGGGGCCCACAATGAGCAGTTCTTC
CATSRESGAHNEQFF
>TRBD1|TRBV5-4|-|TRBJ2-1
TGTGCCAGCAGCTCCGGACAGGGGTCCTACAATGAGCAGTTCTTC
CASSSGQGSYNEQFF
>TRBD2|TRBV28|-|TRBJ2-3
TGTGCCTGTCGTTATGACAGCGGGGAAAAACCAGATACGCAGTATTTT
CACRYDSGEKPDTQYF
>TRBD2|TRBV3-1/TRBV3-2|-|TRBJ2-7
TGTGCCAGCAGCGCAGCGGGGGGCATTACCTACGAGCAGTACTTC
CASSAAGGITYEQYF
>-|TRBV5-5|once|TRBJ1-1
TGTGCCAGCAGCTTGGAAAGGCGCAGGGTGGTTGTTGCTTTCTTT
CASSLERRRVVVAFF
>-|TRBV19|-|TRBJ1-2
TGTGCCAGTAAGACCCAGCACTCAGGAAGTGGCTACACCTTC
CASKTQHSGSGYTF
>TRBD1|TRBV15|-|TRBJ1-1
TGTGCCACCAGCCCACGGACAGGGGACACTGAAGCTTTCTTT
CATSPRTGDTEAFF
>TRBD1|TRBV5-4|few|TRBJ1-2
TGTGCCAGCAGCGGGGTCGACAGGGCTGGGGGGAACTATGGCTACACCTTC
CASSGVDRAGGNYGYTF
>-|TRBV11-2|-|TRBJ1-1
TGTGCCAGCAGCTTAGTACCGGGACAGAACACTGAAGCTTTCTTT
CASSLVPGQNTEAFF
>-|TRBV14|-|TRBJ2-1
TGTGCCAGCAGCCAAGAATTGGCGGGTCGGAGGGATGAGCAGTTCTTC
CASSQELAGRRDEQFF
>-|TRBV27|-|TRBJ1-1
TGTGCCAGCAGTTCAACAGGGTCGGACACTGAAGCTTTCTTT
CASSSTGSDTEAFF
>-|TRBV11-3|-|TRBJ2-2
TGTGCCAGCAGCTTAGTGGCGCAGCCCGGGATCACCGGGGAGCTGTTTTTT
CASSLVAQPGITGELFF
>TRBD1|TRBV9|once|TRBJ1-4
TGTGCCAGCAGCGTAGGGTCAGGGGGCAATGAAAAACTGTTTTTT
CASSVGSGGNEKLFF
>-|TRBV14|-|TRBJ2-2
TGTGCCAGCAGCCAAGATCAAACACAAGCGAACACCGGGGAGCTGTTTTTT
CASSQDQTQANTGELFF
>-|TRBV12-5|-|TRBJ1-2
TGTGCTAGTGGTTTGGACAGCGGCTACACCTTC
CASGLDSGYTF
>-|TRBV19|-|TRBJ2-1
TGTGCCAGTGGGGGGACCCTGTCCGGGTACAATGAGCAGTTCTTC
CASGGTLSGYNEQFF
>TRBD1|TRBV5-1|-|TRBJ2-2
TGCGCCAGCAGCATACGACAGGGCCCCGGGGAGCTGTTTTTT
CASSIRQGPGELFF
>TRBD2|TRBV4-1|-|TRBJ2-7
TGCGCCAGCAGCACCGGGACTACCTACGAGCAGTACTTC
CASSTGTTYEQYF
>TRBD1|TRBV2|once|TRBJ2-1
TGTGCCAGCAAGACAGGGGTACTCAATGAGCAGTTCTTC
CASKTGVLNEQFF
>TRBD1|TRBV11-2|-|TRBJ1-2
TGTGCCAGCAGCTTAGGGGGGACAGGGAATAACTATGGCTACACCTTC
CASSLGGTGNNYGYTF
>TRBD1|TRBV25-1|-|TRBJ2-1
TGTGCCAGCAGTGAAGGGACAGGGACCTACAATGAGCAGTTCTTC
CASSEGTGTYNEQFF
>TRBD1|TRBV5-1|few|TRBJ1-2
TGCGCCATACAAGACAGGGGCGCGTCGGGAGGCTACACCTTC
CAIQDRGASGGYTF
>-|TRBV10-3|-|TRBJ1-6
TGTGCCATCAAGGCGACAGGAGGCGGTTCACCCCTCCACTTT
CAIKATGGGSPLHF
>-|TRBV12-3/TRBV12-4|-|TRBJ1-5
TGTGCCAGCAGGGGCGGCAATCAGCCCCAGCATTTT
CASRGGNQPQHF
>-|TRBV21-1|-|TRBJ2-2
TGTGCCAGCAGCTCGGGACTAGCGGGAGGGGCCCCCGGGGAGCTGTTTTTT
CASSSGLAGGAPGELFF
>TRBD1|TRBV19|-|TRBJ2-7
TGTGCCAGTAGTGCGCGACAGGGAAACCACTACGAGCAGTACTTC
CASSARQGNHYEQYF
>-|TRBV6-1|once|TRBJ1-2
TGTGCCAGCAGTGAAGCGACAGAGAGTCTACATGGCTACACCTTC
CASSEATESLHGYTF
>-|TRBV10-2|-|TRBJ1-6
TGCGCCAGCAGTGCGGAGGGAAATCTGAATTCACCCCTCCACTTT
CASSAEGNLNSPLHF
>-|TRBV7-9|-|TRBJ1-4
TGTGCCAGCAGCTTAACGGGTGAAAAACTGTTTTTT
CASSLTGEKLFF
>-|TRBV27|-|TRBJ2-1
TGTGCCAGCAGTAGGGGCGGCAATGAGCAGTTCTTC
CASSRGGNEQFF
>-|TRBV29-1|-|TRBJ2-1
TGCAGCGTTGAGCGGCGCGGGGTATACAATGAGCAGTTCTTC
CSVERRGVYNEQFF
>-|TRBV3-1/TRBV3-2|-|TRBJ1-1
TGTGCCAGCAGCCTCGACTTGAACACTGAAGCTTTCTTT
CASSLDLNTEAFF
>TRBD1|TRBV11-2|-|TRBJ1-2
TGTGCCAGCAGCCCAGGGGGCAAATATGGCTACACCTTC
CASSPGGKYGYTF
>-|TRBV28|-|TRBJ1-1
TGTGCCAGCAGTTTTGGTAAGGCGGGGACTGAAGCTTTCTTT
CASSFGKAGTEAFF
>TRBD1|TRBV2|-|TRBJ2-7
TGTGCCAGCAGACACGGACAGGGGGCCTGGGAGCAGTACTTC
CASRHGQGAWEQYF
>TRBD1|TRBV19|-|TRBJ2-3
TGTGCCAGCAACAGGGGGCGCGGGGATACGCAGTATTTT
CASNRGRGDTQYF